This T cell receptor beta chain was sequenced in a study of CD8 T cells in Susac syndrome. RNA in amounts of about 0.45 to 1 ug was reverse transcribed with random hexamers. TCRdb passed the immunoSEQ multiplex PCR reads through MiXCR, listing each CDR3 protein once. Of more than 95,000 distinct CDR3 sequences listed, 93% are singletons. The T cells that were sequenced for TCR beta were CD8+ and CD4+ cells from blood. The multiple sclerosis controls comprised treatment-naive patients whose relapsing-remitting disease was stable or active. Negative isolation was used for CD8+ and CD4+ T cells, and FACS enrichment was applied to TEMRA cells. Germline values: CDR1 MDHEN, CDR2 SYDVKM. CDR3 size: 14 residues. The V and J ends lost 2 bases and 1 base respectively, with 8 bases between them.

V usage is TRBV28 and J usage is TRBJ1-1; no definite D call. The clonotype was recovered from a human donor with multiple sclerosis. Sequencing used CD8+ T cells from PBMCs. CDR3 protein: CASSLASRNTEAFF. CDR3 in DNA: TGTGCCAGCAGTTTAGCGTCCAGGAACACTGAAGCTTTCTTT.